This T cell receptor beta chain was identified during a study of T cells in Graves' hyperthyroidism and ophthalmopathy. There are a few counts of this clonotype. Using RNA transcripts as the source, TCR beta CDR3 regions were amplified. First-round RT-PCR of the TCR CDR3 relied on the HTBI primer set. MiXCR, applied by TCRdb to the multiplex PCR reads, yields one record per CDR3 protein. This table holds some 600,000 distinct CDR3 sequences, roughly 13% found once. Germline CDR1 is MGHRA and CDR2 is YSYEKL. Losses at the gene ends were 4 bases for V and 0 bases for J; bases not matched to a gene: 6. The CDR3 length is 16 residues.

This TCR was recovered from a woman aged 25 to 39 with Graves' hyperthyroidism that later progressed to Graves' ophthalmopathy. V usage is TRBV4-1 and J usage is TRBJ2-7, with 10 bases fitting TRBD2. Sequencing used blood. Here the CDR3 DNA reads TGCGCCAGCAGCCCCTATAGCGGGAGGAGCTCCTACGAGCAGTACTTC. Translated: CASSPYSGRSSYEQYF.